Below, 21 T cell receptor beta chains from the same sample are listed, as sequenced in a study of T cell changes during pregnancy in multiple sclerosis. Measured with immunoSEQ multiplex PCR; TCRdb has only the in-frame clones, and not every one. Altogether around 35,000 clones are present, more than 90% being singletons, with the ten largest covering approximately 0.39%. Sequences were derived from CD4+ T cells from peripheral blood mononuclear cells, sampled in the second trimester of pregnancy. Receptors originate from a female donor with multiple sclerosis, enrolled in a pregnancy study.

The gene calls are TRBV19 and TRBJ1-2; 7 bases map to TRBD1. V lost 6 bases and J lost 8; bases outside the gene matches: 18. Germline V gene sequence: CDR1 LNHDA, CDR2 SQIVND (reference sequence). There are 16 residues in the CDR3. The CDR3 spells CASSMTPGQGVMGYTF. CDR3 nucleotide sequence: TGTGCCAGTAGCATGACCCCAGGGCAGGGGGTCATGGGCTACACCTTC. Supplemented by reference TRBV19 and TRBJ1-2, the full variable domain reads DGGITQSPKYLFRKEGQNVTLSCEQNLNHDAMYWYRQDPGQGLRLIYYSQIVNDFQKGDIAEGYSVSREKKESFPLTVTSAQKNPTAFYLCASSMTPGQGVMGYTFGSGTRLTVV.

The CDR3 coding sequence is TGTGCCAGCTCACCAGGGCAGAACTACGAGCAGTACTTC. This codes for CASSPGQNYEQYF. This chain uses TRBV18 with TRBJ2-7; unclear D gene. From germline, CDR1 is KGHSH and CDR2 LQKENI. CDR3 length: 13 amino acids. The V and J ends lost 2 bases and 3 bases respectively, with 8 bases between them.

J is TRBJ1-3 and V is TRBV7-6; 7 positions match TRBD1. Per germline, CDR1 SGHVS and CDR2 FNYEAQ. J lost 0 bases, V lost 4 bases, and 3 bases had no gene match. CDR3 length equals 15 residues. CDR3 residues: CASSSTGTSGNTIYF. Written as DNA, the CDR3 is TGTGCCAGCAGCTCGACAGGGACCTCTGGAAACACCATATATTTT.

This clone was observed a single time. The gene calls are TRBV6-5 and TRBJ1-6, with a tentative D call TRBD1 (6 bases). Trimming removed 4 bases at V and 10 bases at J, with 17 bases between. CDR3 length: 15 residues. From germline, CDR1 is MNHEY and CDR2 SVGAGI. CDR3 loop: CASSLGAGGWSPLHF. In nucleotides, the CDR3 is TGTGCCAGCAGTTTGGGGGCGGGGGGTTGGTCACCCCTCCACTTT.

This clone was found once. The V gene is TRBV27, the J gene TRBJ1-1; 8 nucleotides line up with TRBD1. CDR1 and CDR2 from the germline V gene are MNHEY and SMNVEV (reference sequence). V trimming: 7 bases; J trimming: 4 bases; junction bases outside the gene matches: 8. The CDR3 is 14 amino acids. CDR3 bases: TGTGCCAGCACCCGCAGGACAGGGATCACTGAAGCTTTCTTT. Protein sequence: CASTRRTGITEAFF.

The rearrangement joins TRBV19 to TRBJ2-7, with D possibly being TRBD1 (6 bases). The V end was cut by 4 bases, the J end by 2 bases, with 12 bases between. CDR1 and CDR2 (germline): LNHDA, SQIVND (reference sequence). The CDR3 runs 14 residues. The CDR3 spells CASSRGQLPYEQYF. CDR3 DNA sequence: TGTGCCAGTAGTAGAGGACAGCTGCCCTACGAGCAGTACTTC.

The chain's CDR3 is CASSLVGTSGIRNEQFF. The DNA for the CDR3 is TGTGCCAGCAGCTTAGTCGGGACTAGCGGGATTCGCAATGAGCAGTTCTTC. V and J are TRBV11-3 and TRBJ2-1; 13 bases match TRBD2. The CDR3 is 17 amino acids. Per the germline V gene, CDR1 is SGHNT and CDR2 is YENEEA. V trimming: 1 base; J trimming: 6 bases; junction bases outside the gene matches: 6.

The chain has TRBV30 and TRBJ1-5, with TRBD1 as a possible D gene (5 bases). The CDR3 covers 14 residues. V was clipped by 3 bases and J by 7 bases, with 16 bases between them. The germline V gene has CDR1 GTSNPN and CDR2 SVGIG (reference sequence). CDR3 protein: CAWSPGTGYQPQHF. The CDR3 DNA reads as TGTGCCTGGAGCCCCGGGACTGGTTACCAGCCCCAGCATTTT.

V usage is TRBV18 and J usage is TRBJ1-2; possible D gene TRBD1, 5 bases. The CDR3 has 15 residues. Germline assignment: CDR1 KGHSH and CDR2 LQKENI. Trimming removed 4 bases from V and 4 bases from J, with 16 bases in between. The chain's CDR3 is CASSLTKTDLYGYTF. As DNA, the CDR3 is TGTGCCAGCTCACTAACAAAGACAGATCTCTATGGCTACACCTTC.

This sequence joins TRBV7-2 and TRBJ2-7; D gene uncertain. Germline CDR1 is SGHTA and CDR2 is FQGNSA. Trimming took off 3 bases at V and 5 bases at J, with 5 bases between the two ends. The CDR3 contains 11 residues. DNA for the CDR3: TGTGCCAGCAGCTTGCGGAACGAGCAGTACTTC. It encodes CASSLRNEQYF.

The rearrangement links TRBV6-1 to TRBJ1-5; no firm D call. Germline-derived CDR1 and CDR2 are MNHNS and SASEGT. With 1 base removed from V and 4 bases from J, the gap between germline ends came to 11 bases. The CDR3 spans 15 residues. The CDR3 loop reads CASSEGSSVNQPQHF. CDR3 DNA: TGTGCCAGCAGTGAAGGGTCCAGTGTTAATCAGCCCCAGCATTTT.

The chain joins TRBV15 to TRBJ1-2; D is possibly TRBD1 (5 bases). The CDR3 runs 15 residues. Germline V gene lookup returns CDR1 LNHNV and CDR2 YYDKDF (reference sequence). Trimming stripped 1 base from V and 3 bases from J, with 12 bases between. The CDR3 reads CATSRGGGTHYGYTF. CDR3 bases: TGTGCCACCAGCAGAGGGGGGGGGACTCACTATGGCTACACCTTC.

The rearrangement links TRBV7-2 to TRBJ1-2, with no clear D. This CDR3 region has 14 residues. Between the trimmed V and J ends, which lost 3 bases and 2 bases, there was a span of 10 bases. The germline V gene encodes CDR1 SGHTA and CDR2 FQGNSA. The DNA of the CDR3 is TGTGCCAGCAGCTTTTACCAGTCAAACTATGGCTACACCTTC. Amino acids: CASSFYQSNYGYTF. The entire variable domain, with the rest obtained from reference TRBV7-2 and TRBJ1-2, is as follows: GAGVSQSPSNKVTEKGKDVELRCDPISGHTALYWYRQSLGQGLEFLIYFQGNSAPDKSGLPSDRFSAERTGGSVSTLTIQRTQQEDSAVYLCASSFYQSNYGYTFGSGTRLTVV.

The V gene is TRBV6-5, the J gene TRBJ2-5, with TRBD2 as a possible D gene (5 bases). CDR3 length: 15 amino acids. Deletions cut 0 bases from V and 5 bases from J, with 13 bases between. Germline CDR1 is MNHEY and CDR2 is SVGAGI. CDR3 DNA: TGTGCCAGCAGTTACTCGGCAGGTTCGGGGGAGACCCAGTACTTC. Residues: CASSYSAGSGETQYF.

The rearrangement links TRBV19 to TRBJ1-1; 11 bases fit TRBD1. The CDR3 runs to 16 residues. J lost 0 bases, V lost 5 bases, and 5 bases had no gene match. CDR1 is LNHDA and CDR2 is SQIVND in the germline V gene (reference sequence). DNA for the CDR3: TGTGCCAGTAGTTTCGGACAGGGGGCCCTGAACACTGAAGCTTTCTTT. Its protein is CASSFGQGALNTEAFF.

The gene calls are TRBV6-5 and TRBJ1-1; D not resolved. Between the trimmed V and J ends, which lost 0 bases and 5 bases, there was a span of 13 bases. This CDR3 is 15 amino acids long. From germline, CDR1 is MNHEY and CDR2 SVGAGI. The CDR3 DNA is TGTGCCAGCAGTTACTCAGTACCCCGGGAGACTGAAGCTTTCTTT. Translating gives CASSYSVPRETEAFF.

This clone came up once. The chain couples TRBV30 to TRBJ1-2; D is uncertain. Germline-derived CDR1 and CDR2 are GTSNPN and SVGIG (reference sequence). Trimming cost V 1 base and J 4 bases, with 4 bases left between them. The CDR3 is made up of 11 amino acids. CDR3 amino acids: CAWSAIYGYTF. As DNA, the CDR3 is TGTGCCTGGAGTGCAATCTATGGCTACACCTTC.

The chain is built from TRBV6-1 and TRBJ2-5; D might be TRBD1 (6 bases). V shed 2 bases and J shed 1 base, with 20 bases lying between them. Germline V gene sequence: CDR1 MNHNS, CDR2 SASEGT. The CDR3 loop spans 18 amino acids. The CDR3 DNA reads TGTGCCAGCAGTGAACCAGGGGCCGGCCAAGGGGTCCAAGAGACCCAGTACTTC. Translating gives CASSEPGAGQGVQETQYF.

V usage is TRBV18 and J usage is TRBJ2-7; no firm D call. This CDR3 spans 14 amino acids. The V and J ends lost 3 bases and 2 bases respectively, with 11 bases between them. Germline V gives CDR1 KGHSH, CDR2 LQKENI. DNA of the CDR3: TGTGCCAGCTCACCCAGCGCAGAGACCTACGAGCAGTACTTC. Its protein product is CASSPSAETYEQYF.

This chain joins TRBV7-9 and TRBJ2-3; D is perhaps TRBD2 (7 bases). Germline-derived CDR1 and CDR2 are SEHNR and FQNEAQ (reference sequence). V was shortened by 3 bases and J by 2 bases, with 18 bases between the two germline ends. The CDR3 runs to 17 residues. The DNA for the CDR3 is TGTGCCAGCAGCTTGGCGGGGGCGGTTGCGGTCACAGATACGCAGTATTTT. Translation gives CASSLAGAVAVTDTQYF.

The rearrangement links TRBV5-1 to TRBJ1-1; 11 bases match TRBD1. Looked up from germline, CDR1 is SGHRS and CDR2 is YFSETQ. The V gene end was trimmed by 4 bases and the J gene end by 4 bases; junction bases not matched to a gene: 3. This CDR3 region has 14 residues. The CDR3 coding sequence is TGCGCCAGCAGCCAAGGGACAGGGGGCACTGAAGCTTTCTTT. This codes for CASSQGTGGTEAFF.